This T cell receptor (beta chain) was recorded in a study of blood T cell repertoires in COVID-19. At the level of the study: Italy, Spain and the United States were the sources of the convalescent and acute COVID-19 samples.

TCRdb's table, derived via immunoSEQ multiplex PCR, lists solely in-frame clones and lacks some. Of 150,000 or so clones in the sample, just under 85% were seen once. The germline V and J ends were trimmed by 5 bases and 0 bases, with 10 bases remaining between them. The CDR3 is made up of 14 amino acids. Per germline, CDR1 SGHTA and CDR2 FQGNSA. V usage is TRBV7-2 and J usage is TRBJ1-1, with D maybe TRBD1 (5 bases). Sequenced input: peripheral blood. This receptor was obtained from a woman in her thirties or forties with active or convalescent COVID-19. CDR3 residues: CASSPREVNTEAFF. As DNA, the CDR3 is TGTGCCAGCAGCCCCAGGGAGGTGAACACTGAAGCTTTCTTT.